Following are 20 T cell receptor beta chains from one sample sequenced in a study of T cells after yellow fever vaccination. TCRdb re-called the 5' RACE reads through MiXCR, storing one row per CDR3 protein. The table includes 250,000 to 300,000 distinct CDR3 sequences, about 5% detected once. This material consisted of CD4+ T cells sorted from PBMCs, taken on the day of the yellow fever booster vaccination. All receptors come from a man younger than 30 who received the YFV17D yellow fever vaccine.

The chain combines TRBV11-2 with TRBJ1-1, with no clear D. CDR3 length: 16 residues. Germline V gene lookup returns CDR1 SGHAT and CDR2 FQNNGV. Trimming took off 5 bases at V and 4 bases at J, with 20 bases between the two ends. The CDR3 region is CASSQRAGLWITEAFF. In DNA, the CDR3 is TGTGCCAGCAGCCAGCGGGCAGGCTTGTGGATCACTGAAGCTTTCTTT. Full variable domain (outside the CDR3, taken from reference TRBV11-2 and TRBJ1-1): EAGVAQSPRYKIIEKRQSVAFWCNPISGHATLYWYQQILGQGPKLLIQFQNNGVVDDSQLPKDRFSAERLKGVDSTLKIQPAKLEDSAVYLCASSQRAGLWITEAFFGQGTRLTVV.

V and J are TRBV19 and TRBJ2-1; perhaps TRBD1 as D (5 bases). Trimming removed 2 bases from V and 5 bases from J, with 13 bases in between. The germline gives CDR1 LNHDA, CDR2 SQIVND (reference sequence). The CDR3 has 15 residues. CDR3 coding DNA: TGTGCCAGTAGTATAACCCAGGACATCGACAATGAGCAGTTCTTC. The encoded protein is CASSITQDIDNEQFF. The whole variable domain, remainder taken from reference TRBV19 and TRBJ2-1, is DGGITQSPKYLFRKEGQNVTLSCEQNLNHDAMYWYRQDPGQGLRLIYYSQIVNDFQKGDIAEGYSVSREKKESFPLTVTSAQKNPTAFYLCASSITQDIDNEQFFGPGTRLTVL.

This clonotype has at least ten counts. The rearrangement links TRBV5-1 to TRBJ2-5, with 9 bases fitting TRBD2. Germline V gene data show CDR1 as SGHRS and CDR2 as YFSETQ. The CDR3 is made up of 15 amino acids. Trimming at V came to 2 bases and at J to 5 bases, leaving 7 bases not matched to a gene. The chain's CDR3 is CASSFSASGAETQYF. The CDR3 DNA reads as TGCGCCAGCAGCTTCAGTGCTAGCGGGGCGGAGACCCAGTACTTC.

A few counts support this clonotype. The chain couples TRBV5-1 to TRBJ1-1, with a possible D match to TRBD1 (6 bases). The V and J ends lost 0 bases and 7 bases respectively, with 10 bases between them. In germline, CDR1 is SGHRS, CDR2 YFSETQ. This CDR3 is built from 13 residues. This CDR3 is CASSLGTAGEAFF. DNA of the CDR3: TGCGCCAGCAGCTTGGGGACAGCCGGTGAAGCTTTCTTT.

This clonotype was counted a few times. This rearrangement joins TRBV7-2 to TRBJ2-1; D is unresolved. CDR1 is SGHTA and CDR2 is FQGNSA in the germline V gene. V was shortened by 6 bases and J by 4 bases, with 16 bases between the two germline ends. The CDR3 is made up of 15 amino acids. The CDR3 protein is CASSVDWVPYNEQFF. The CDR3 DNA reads TGTGCCAGCAGTGTAGACTGGGTCCCTTACAATGAGCAGTTCTTC. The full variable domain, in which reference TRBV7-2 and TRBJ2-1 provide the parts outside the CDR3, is GAGVSQSPSNKVTEKGKDVELRCDPISGHTALYWYRQSLGQGLEFLIYFQGNSAPDKSGLPSDRFSAERTGGSVSTLTIQRTQQEDSAVYLCASSVDWVPYNEQFFGPGTRLTVL.

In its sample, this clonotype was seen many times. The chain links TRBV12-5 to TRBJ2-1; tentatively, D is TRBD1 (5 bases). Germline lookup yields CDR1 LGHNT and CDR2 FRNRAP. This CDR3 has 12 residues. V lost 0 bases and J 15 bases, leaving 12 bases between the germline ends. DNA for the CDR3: TGTGCTAGTGGTTTGGTACCTGGCAGGGCGTTCTTC. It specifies CASGLVPGRAFF.

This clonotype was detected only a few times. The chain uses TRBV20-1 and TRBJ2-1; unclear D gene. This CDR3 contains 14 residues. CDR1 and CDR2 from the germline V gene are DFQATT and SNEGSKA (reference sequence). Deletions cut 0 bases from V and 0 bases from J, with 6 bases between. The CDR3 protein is CSARDGSSYNEQFF. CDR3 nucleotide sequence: TGCAGTGCTAGAGATGGCAGCTCCTACAATGAGCAGTTCTTC.

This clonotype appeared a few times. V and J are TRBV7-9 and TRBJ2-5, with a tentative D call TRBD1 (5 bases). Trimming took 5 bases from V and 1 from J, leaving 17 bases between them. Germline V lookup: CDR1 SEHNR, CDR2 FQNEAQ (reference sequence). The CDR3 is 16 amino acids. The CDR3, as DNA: TGTGCCAGCAGCCATAACTGGGGAAGGGGCCAAGAGACCCAGTACTTC. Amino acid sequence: CASSHNWGRGQETQYF.

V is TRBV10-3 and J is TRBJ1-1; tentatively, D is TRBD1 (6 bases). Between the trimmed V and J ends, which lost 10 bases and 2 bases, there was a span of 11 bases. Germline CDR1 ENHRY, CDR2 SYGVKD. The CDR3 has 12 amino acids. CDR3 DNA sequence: TGTGCCAGCCGAGGGGGTAACACTGAAGCTTTCTTT. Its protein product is CASRGGNTEAFF.

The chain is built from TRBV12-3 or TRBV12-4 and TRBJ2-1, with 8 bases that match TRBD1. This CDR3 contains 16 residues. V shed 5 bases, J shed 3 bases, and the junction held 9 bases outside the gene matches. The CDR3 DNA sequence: TGTGCCAGCAGTCCCCAGTACGGGACAGGCTACAATGAGCAGTTCTTC. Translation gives CASSPQYGTGYNEQFF.

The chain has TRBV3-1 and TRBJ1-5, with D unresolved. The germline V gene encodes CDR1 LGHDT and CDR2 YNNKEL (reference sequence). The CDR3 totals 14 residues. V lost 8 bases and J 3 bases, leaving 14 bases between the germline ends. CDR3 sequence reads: CASGYSELNQPQHF. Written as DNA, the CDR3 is TGTGCCAGCGGCTACAGTGAGCTCAATCAGCCCCAGCATTTT. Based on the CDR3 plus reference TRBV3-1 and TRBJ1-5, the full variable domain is DTAVSQTPKYLVTQMGNDKSIKCEQNLGHDTMYWYKQDSKKFLKIMFSYNNKELIINETVPNRFSPKSPDKAHLNLHINSLELGDSAVYFCASGYSELNQPQHFGDGTRLSIL.

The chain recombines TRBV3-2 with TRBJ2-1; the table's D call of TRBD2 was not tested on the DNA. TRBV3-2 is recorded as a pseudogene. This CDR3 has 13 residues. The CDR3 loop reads CASSQVPAEKQFF. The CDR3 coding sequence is TGTGCCAGCAGCCAAGTCCCAGCGGAAAAGCAGTTCTTC.

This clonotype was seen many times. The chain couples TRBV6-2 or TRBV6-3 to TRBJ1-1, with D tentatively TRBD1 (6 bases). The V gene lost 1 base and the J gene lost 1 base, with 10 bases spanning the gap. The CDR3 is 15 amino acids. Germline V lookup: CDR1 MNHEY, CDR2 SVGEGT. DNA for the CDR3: TGTGCCAGCAGTTACTTTGGGGGCACGAACACTGAAGCTTTCTTT. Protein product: CASSYFGGTNTEAFF.

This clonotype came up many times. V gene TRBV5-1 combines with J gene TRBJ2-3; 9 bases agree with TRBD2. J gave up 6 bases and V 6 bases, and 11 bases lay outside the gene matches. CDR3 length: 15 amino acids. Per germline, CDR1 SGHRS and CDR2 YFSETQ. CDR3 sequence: CASTQVAGVGDTQYF. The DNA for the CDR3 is TGCGCCAGCACCCAGGTAGCGGGGGTTGGTGATACGCAGTATTTT. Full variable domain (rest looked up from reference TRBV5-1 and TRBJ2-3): KAGVTQTPRYLIKTRGQQVTLSCSPISGHRSVSWYQQTPGQGLQFLFEYFSETQRNKGNFPGRFSGRQFSNSRSEMNVSTLELGDSALYLCASTQVAGVGDTQYFGPGTRLTVL.

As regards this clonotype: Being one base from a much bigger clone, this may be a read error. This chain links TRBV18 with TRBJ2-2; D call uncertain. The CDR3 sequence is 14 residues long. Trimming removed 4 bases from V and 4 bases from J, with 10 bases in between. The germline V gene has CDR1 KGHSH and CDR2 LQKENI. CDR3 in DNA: TGTGCCAGCTCACTGCAGGCAGCCACCGGGGAGCTGTTTTTT. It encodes CASSLQAATGELFF. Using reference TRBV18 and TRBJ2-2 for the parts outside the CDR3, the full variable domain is NAGVMQNPRHLVRRRGQEARLRCSPMKGHSHVYWYRQLPEEGLKFMVYLQKENIIDESGMPKERFSAEFPKEGPSILRIQQVVRGDSAAYFCASSLQAATGELFFGEGSRLTVL.

The CDR3: CASSEGSSYEQYF. In DNA, the CDR3 is TGTGCCAGCAGTGAGGGTAGCTCCTACGAGCAGTACTTC. The chain has TRBV2 and TRBJ2-7, with D hard to call. The CDR3 is made up of 13 amino acids. V was pared by 3 bases and J by 0 bases, with 6 bases between. CDR1 SNHLY and CDR2 FYNNEI come from the germline V gene.

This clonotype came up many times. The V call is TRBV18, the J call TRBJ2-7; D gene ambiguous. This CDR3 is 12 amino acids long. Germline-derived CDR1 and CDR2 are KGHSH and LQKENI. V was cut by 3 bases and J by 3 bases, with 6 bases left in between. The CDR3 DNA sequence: TGTGCCAGCTCACCCAGTTTCTACGAGCAGTACTTC. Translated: CASSPSFYEQYF.

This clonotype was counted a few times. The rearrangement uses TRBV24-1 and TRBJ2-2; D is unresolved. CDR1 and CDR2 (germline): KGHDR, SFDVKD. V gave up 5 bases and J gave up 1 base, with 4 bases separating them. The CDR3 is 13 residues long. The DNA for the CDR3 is TGTGCCACCAGTGGAGTGAACACCGGGGAGCTGTTTTTT. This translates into CATSGVNTGELFF.

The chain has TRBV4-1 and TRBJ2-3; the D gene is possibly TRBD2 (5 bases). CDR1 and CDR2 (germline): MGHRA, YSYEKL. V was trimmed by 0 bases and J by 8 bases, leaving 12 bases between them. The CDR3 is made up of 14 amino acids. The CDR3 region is CASSQDRIRGTQYF. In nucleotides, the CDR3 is TGCGCCAGCAGCCAAGATCGCATTCGGGGTACGCAGTATTTT.

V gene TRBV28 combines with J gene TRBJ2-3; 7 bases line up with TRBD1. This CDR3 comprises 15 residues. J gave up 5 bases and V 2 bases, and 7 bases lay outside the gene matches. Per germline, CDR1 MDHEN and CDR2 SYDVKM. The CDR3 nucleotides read TGTGCCAGCAGTTTAGGGAAAACAGGGGTAGATACGCAGTATTTT. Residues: CASSLGKTGVDTQYF.